This entry lists 10 T cell receptor beta chains sequenced from one sample in a study of follicular helper T cells after annual influenza vaccination. Time point noted: 2014-2015 season, 7 days after vaccination. Here immunoSEQ multiplex PCR was the method, and the copy in TCRdb shows in-frame clones only, minus some. This table has some 10,000 clones, 83% appearing once. The sample here was CXCR5- memory CD4+ T cells sorted from blood, taken 7 days after influenza vaccination. The source of these receptors is an adult who received the influenza vaccine.

The chain couples TRBV6-4 to TRBJ2-1; possibly TRBD1 or TRBD2 for D (5 bases each). The CDR3 is made up of 14 amino acids. Germline assignment: CDR1 MRHNA and CDR2 SNTAGT. V was trimmed by 5 bases and J by 5 bases, leaving 13 bases between them. In DNA form, the CDR3 reads TGTGCCAGCAGTTCAGACGGGACCCACAATGAGCAGTTCTTC. This sequence encodes CASSSDGTHNEQFF.

The chain uses TRBV6-5 and TRBJ2-1, with a weak D call TRBD1 (6 bases). Germline-derived CDR1 and CDR2 are MNHEY and SVGAGI. V was pared by 5 bases and J by 16 bases, with 15 bases between. The CDR3 length is 11 residues. The CDR3 DNA is TGTGCCAGCAGTGCTTCCGGGACAACATTCTTC. Translation gives CASSASGTTFF.

This clone appeared a single time. CDR3 loop: CASSPRRDDGYTF. In DNA, the CDR3 is TGTGCCAGCTCACCACGACGCGACGACGGCTACACCTTC. The chain recombines TRBV18 with TRBJ1-2; D not resolved. The CDR3 runs to 13 residues. The V and J ends lost 1 base and 8 bases respectively, with 11 bases between them. CDR1 and CDR2 from the germline V gene are KGHSH and LQKENI.

The CDR3 bases are TGTGCCAGCTCACCGTCCGGGACAACCCGGGCCAATCAGCCCCAGCATTTT. Translated: CASSPSGTTRANQPQHF. The chain has TRBV18 and TRBJ1-5; TRBD1 might be the D (6 bases). CDR3 length: 17 amino acids. Deletions cut 3 bases from V and 3 bases from J, with 18 bases between. Germline-derived CDR1 and CDR2 are KGHSH and LQKENI.

The V gene is TRBV5-6, the J gene TRBJ1-2, with 7 nucleotides matching TRBD1. CDR3 length: 15 amino acids. CDR1 and CDR2 (germline): SGHDT, YYEEEE. V gave up 1 base and J gave up 7 bases; unmatched junction bases: 10. For the CDR3, the DNA is TGTGCCAGCAGCTTGAGGCGGCAGGGGGGCGGTGGCTACACCTTC. This sequence encodes CASSLRRQGGGGYTF. The full variable domain, with the rest looked up from reference TRBV5-6 and TRBJ1-2, is DAGVTQSPTHLIKTRGQQVTLRCSPKSGHDTVSWYQQALGQGPQFIFQYYEEEERQRGNFPDRFSGHQFPNYSSELNVNALLLGDSALYLCASSLRRQGGGGYTFGSGTRLTVV.

The chain couples TRBV4-1 to TRBJ1-6; 10 bases map to TRBD1. The germline V gene has CDR1 MGHRA and CDR2 YSYEKL. This CDR3 contains 16 residues. V trimming: 0 bases; J trimming: 9 bases; junction bases outside the gene matches: 5. CDR3 sequence reads: CASSQDDRGHSSPLHF. The CDR3 DNA follows: TGCGCCAGCAGCCAAGACGACAGGGGGCACAGTTCACCCCTCCACTTT.

The gene calls are TRBV28 and TRBJ1-2; D is perhaps TRBD1 (6 bases). This CDR3 contains 13 residues. Trimming took off 6 bases at V and 4 bases at J, with 12 bases between the two ends. Germline loops: CDR1 MDHEN, CDR2 SYDVKM. The CDR3 DNA follows: TGTGCCAGCAGGAGCGGGGGGCCCTATGGCTACACCTTC. Translation: CASRSGGPYGYTF.

The chain combines TRBV7-9 with TRBJ2-4; 7 positions match TRBD2. Trimming cost V 2 bases and J 6 bases; bases outside gene matches: 4. CDR1 is SEHNR and CDR2 is FQNEAQ in the germline V gene (reference sequence). This CDR3 has 14 residues. The chain's CDR3 is CASSLNGRTNIQYF. DNA for the CDR3: TGTGCCAGCAGCTTAAACGGGAGGACAAACATTCAGTACTTC.

This clone showed up just once. V is TRBV11-2 and J is TRBJ2-7; possibly TRBD1 or TRBD2 for D (6 bases each). Germline V gene data show CDR1 as SGHAT and CDR2 as FQNNGV. V was trimmed by 1 base and J by 3 bases, leaving 16 bases between them. The CDR3 covers 16 residues. CDR3 protein: CASSLGGAGIIYEQYF. DNA of the CDR3: TGTGCCAGCAGCTTAGGGGGGGCAGGGATTATCTACGAGCAGTACTTC.

The gene calls are TRBV19 and TRBJ2-1; D possibly corresponds to TRBD1 (6 bases). The CDR3 runs to 12 residues. V was shortened by 2 bases and J by 10 bases, with 9 bases between the two germline ends. Germline loops: CDR1 LNHDA, CDR2 SQIVND (reference sequence). CDR3 nucleotide sequence: TGTGCCAGTAGTATACAGGGGCCGGAGCAGTTCTTC. Protein sequence: CASSIQGPEQFF.